A selection of T cell receptor beta chains follows, all from one sample in a study of radiotherapy plus CTLA-4 blockade in lung cancer. This table comes from immunoSEQ multiplex PCR, and its TCRdb copy is limited to in-frame clones, with some not included. The data show more than 80,000 clones, about 84% seen once. This material consisted of peripheral blood, taken from a patient treated with radiotherapy plus ipilimumab. These receptors originate from a human donor with non-small cell lung cancer that progressed on radiotherapy plus ipilimumab. Some clones in this sample may be carry-over from other donors' samples. Each CDR3 is given with its conserved first and last residue. The order of the fields is D gene, V gene, J gene, clone size, CDR3 DNA, CDR3 protein. D genes are given only for firm matches. Size is stated for part of the rows, as once, few or many counts, or as a class when the clone is expanded.

>.|TRBV28|TRBJ1-1|.
TGTGCCAGCCTAGGGTTGAGGGCGGGAGGCACTGAAGCTTTCTTT
CASLGLRAGGTEAFF
>.|TRBV5-1|TRBJ1-4|.
TGCGCCAGCAGCATACAGGGCGCTAATGAAAAACTGTTTTTT
CASSIQGANEKLFF
>.|TRBV29-1|TRBJ2-7|.
TGCAGCGTTAAAGACCCCACGGGACAATTTACCTACGAGCAGTACTTC
CSVKDPTGQFTYEQYF
>.|TRBV9|TRBJ1-1|.
TGTGCCAGCAGCCCCCGGACCGTGAACACTGAAGCTTTCTTT
CASSPRTVNTEAFF
>.|TRBV10-3|TRBJ2-5|.
TGTGCCAGCATCGATACAAGCGGGTGGGGCTACTTC
CASIDTSGWGYF
>.|TRBV9|TRBJ2-1|.
TGTGCCAGCAGCCGCACCGGAGGCTCCCAATTGACAAAGGAGCAGTTCTTC
CASSRTGGSQLTKEQFF
>.|TRBV4-2|TRBJ1-3|.
TGTGCCAGCAGCCAAGAAAGGCAGGGACAATCCGGAAACACCATATATTTT
CASSQERQGQSGNTIYF
>TRBD2|TRBV4-2|TRBJ2-2|.
TGTGCCAGCAGCCTACAACCCGAGCGGGGGGGCGACACCGGGGAGCTGTTTTTT
CASSLQPERGGDTGELFF
>TRBD1|TRBV7-3|TRBJ2-7|.
TGTGCCAGCAGCCCCGGGACAGGATACGAGCAGTACTTC
CASSPGTGYEQYF
>TRBD2|TRBV5-6|TRBJ2-5|once
TGTGCCAGCAGCTTGGTTCGGTACAGCGGGGAAGAGACCCAGTACTTC
CASSLVRYSGEETQYF
>.|TRBV5-6|TRBJ1-6|.
TGTGCCAGCAGCTTGGGCCAGGCTGAGTCACCCCTCCACTTT
CASSLGQAESPLHF
>.|TRBV11-3|TRBJ2-3|.
TGTGCCAGCAGCCACCGGGGAACTAGCACAGATACGCAGTATTTT
CASSHRGTSTDTQYF
>.|TRBV15|TRBJ2-7|.
TGTGCCACCAGCACAGGGTTGGGGGCAGAATACGAGCAGTACTTC
CATSTGLGAEYEQYF
>TRBD1|TRBV7-3|TRBJ2-2|.
TGTGCCAGCAGCTCCACTCGGCCGGGACAGGGTGCCACCGGGGAGCTGTTTTTT
CASSSTRPGQGATGELFF
>TRBD2|TRBV5-1|TRBJ2-3|.
TGCGCCAGCACATATGCGCTACGCGGGGGGCCTGCAGATACGCAGTATTTT
CASTYALRGGPADTQYF
>TRBD1|TRBV7-8|TRBJ1-5|.
TGTGCCAGCTCTGGACAGGGGGGCTCGAATCAGCCCCAGCATTTT
CASSGQGGSNQPQHF
>TRBD2|TRBV18|TRBJ2-3|.
TGTGCCAGCTCACCTACTAGCGGCAGCACAGATACGCAGTATTTT
CASSPTSGSTDTQYF
>TRBD1|TRBV5-1|TRBJ2-7|.
TGCGCCAGCAGCTTCGGGACAGGGAGGTACCGAAGCGAGCAGTACTTC
CASSFGTGRYRSEQYF
>.|TRBV28|TRBJ1-2|few
TGTGCCAGCACGTCAGCTAATTATGGCTACACCTTC
CASTSANYGYTF
>TRBD2|TRBV7-7|TRBJ2-5|.
TGTGCTAGCAGCTGGAGGGGAGGGTTTTCAGAGACCCAGTACTTC
CASSWRGGFSETQYF
>.|TRBV15|TRBJ1-6|once
TGTGCCACCAGCACCCTGGGACCGCTCAGCTCCTATAATTCACCCCTCCACTTT
CATSTLGPLSSYNSPLHF
>.|TRBV9|TRBJ2-7|.
TGTGCCAGCAGCGTAGACGGGGCCGGCTCCTACGAGCAGTACTTC
CASSVDGAGSYEQYF
>.|TRBV6-1|TRBJ2-1|.
TGTGCCAGCAGTCCGAGGACTAACTACAATGAGCAGTTCTTC
CASSPRTNYNEQFF
>.|TRBV7-2|TRBJ2-2|.
TGTGCCAGCAGCTTAAGTAACAGGGAGACCGGGGAGCTGTTTTTT
CASSLSNRETGELFF
>TRBD1|TRBV7-8|TRBJ1-1|.
TGTGCCAGCAGCCCCACTACGAGGCCGGACAGGGGAGAAGCTTTCTTT
CASSPTTRPDRGEAFF
>.|TRBV7-3|TRBJ1-1|.
TGTGCCACCAAGACAGACCGGAACACTGAAGCTTTCTTT
CATKTDRNTEAFF
>.|TRBV30|TRBJ2-2|.
TGTGCCTGGATGGGGGGTTATATGACTGGAAAGGGGTTATCGAGCACCGGGGAGCTGTTTTTT
CAWMGGYMTGKGLSSTGELFF
>.|TRBV10-3|TRBJ2-1|.
TGTGCCATCAGTGAGTCGAACTTCCGTGAGCAGTTCTTC
CAISESNFREQFF
>.|TRBV6-1|TRBJ1-5|.
TGTGCCAGCATGGGTACAGATCAGCCCCAGCATTTT
CASMGTDQPQHF
>.|TRBV5-4|TRBJ2-7|.
TGTGCCAGCAGCGGGCCGGGACCCTCCTACGAGCAGTACTTC
CASSGPGPSYEQYF
>.|TRBV4-2|TRBJ2-2|.
TGTGCCAGCAGCCAAGATCCGAGTACCGGGGAGCTGTTTTTT
CASSQDPSTGELFF
>TRBD2|TRBV7-9|TRBJ2-3|.
TGTGCCAGCAGCAGCAGCGGGGGCGTGGGTACGCAGTATTTT
CASSSSGGVGTQYF
>.|TRBV5-5|TRBJ1-1|.
TGTGCCAGCAGCTTTAGGGCAGCGAACACTGAAGCTTTCTTT
CASSFRAANTEAFF
>TRBD1|TRBV18|TRBJ2-5|.
TGTGCCAGCTCACCCGGGACAGGGGAGACCCAGTACTTC
CASSPGTGETQYF
>TRBD2|TRBV18|TRBJ2-5|.
TGTGCCAGCTCACCACCGGGACTAGCGGGAGGGACCCAGTACTTC
CASSPPGLAGGTQYF
>.|TRBV10-3|TRBJ1-6|.
TGTGCCATCACCCCGGACGGATATAATTCACCCCTCCACTTT
CAITPDGYNSPLHF
>TRBD1|TRBV25-1|TRBJ2-6|.
TGTGCCAGCAGTAACCCGGGACAGGCCACCTCTGGGGCCAACGTCCTGACTTTC
CASSNPGQATSGANVLTF
>.|TRBV7-2|TRBJ2-7|.
TGTGCCAGCAGCTTGAGGGGAGGGGGCTCCTACGAGCAGTACTTC
CASSLRGGGSYEQYF
>.|TRBV7-9|TRBJ1-1|.
TGTGCCAGCAGTCCGGGACTACTAAATGGGAAGGGCACTGAAGCTTTCTTT
CASSPGLLNGKGTEAFF
>TRBD1|TRBV4-2|TRBJ2-5|.
TGTGCCAGCAGCCAAGGAGGGGGCCGGGAGACCCAGTACTTC
CASSQGGGRETQYF
>TRBD1|TRBV5-1|TRBJ1-1|.
TGCGCCAGCAGCGTAGGACAGGGGAACACTGAAGCTTTCTTT
CASSVGQGNTEAFF
>.|TRBV25-1|TRBJ1-2|once
TGTGCCAGCGGGGGCCCTCTCCCCGCTGGCTACACCTTC
CASGGPLPAGYTF
>.|TRBV4-1|TRBJ1-4|.
TGCGCCAGCAGCGGTCTTTGGATAACTAATGAAAAACTGTTTTTT
CASSGLWITNEKLFF
>.|TRBV13|TRBJ1-3|.
TGTGCCAGCCGACCTGACAGCTCTGGAAACACCATATATTTT
CASRPDSSGNTIYF
>.|TRBV9|TRBJ1-3|.
TGTGCCAGCACCGAAAATCCCGGACCCTCTGGAAACACCATATATTTT
CASTENPGPSGNTIYF
>.|TRBV9|TRBJ2-1|.
TGTGCCAGCAGCGTAGGGGCTAATCTTGAGCAGTTCTTC
CASSVGANLEQFF
>.|TRBV4-3|TRBJ1-3|.
TGCGCCAGCAGCCAAGATTCCTCATTCTCCATATATTTT
CASSQDSSFSIYF
>.|TRBV4-2|TRBJ1-2|.
TGTGCCAGCAGCCACCTTTTCGGGACGGTCGACCCCCTCTATGGCTACACCTTC
CASSHLFGTVDPLYGYTF